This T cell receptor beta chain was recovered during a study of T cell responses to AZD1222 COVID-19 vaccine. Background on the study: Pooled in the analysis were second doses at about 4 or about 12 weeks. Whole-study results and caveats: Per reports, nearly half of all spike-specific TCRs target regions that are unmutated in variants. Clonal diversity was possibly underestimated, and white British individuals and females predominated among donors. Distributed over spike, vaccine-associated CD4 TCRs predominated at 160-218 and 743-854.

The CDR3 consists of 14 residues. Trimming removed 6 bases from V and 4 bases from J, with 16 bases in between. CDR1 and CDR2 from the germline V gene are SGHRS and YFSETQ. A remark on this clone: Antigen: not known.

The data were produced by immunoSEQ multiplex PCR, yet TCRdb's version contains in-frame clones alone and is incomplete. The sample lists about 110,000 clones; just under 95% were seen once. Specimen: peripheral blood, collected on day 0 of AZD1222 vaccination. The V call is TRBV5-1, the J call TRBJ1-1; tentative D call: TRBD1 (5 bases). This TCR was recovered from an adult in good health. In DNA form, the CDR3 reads TGCGCCAGCAACGAGGGATCGGGGACCACTGAAGCTTTCTTT. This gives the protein CASNEGSGTTEAFF.